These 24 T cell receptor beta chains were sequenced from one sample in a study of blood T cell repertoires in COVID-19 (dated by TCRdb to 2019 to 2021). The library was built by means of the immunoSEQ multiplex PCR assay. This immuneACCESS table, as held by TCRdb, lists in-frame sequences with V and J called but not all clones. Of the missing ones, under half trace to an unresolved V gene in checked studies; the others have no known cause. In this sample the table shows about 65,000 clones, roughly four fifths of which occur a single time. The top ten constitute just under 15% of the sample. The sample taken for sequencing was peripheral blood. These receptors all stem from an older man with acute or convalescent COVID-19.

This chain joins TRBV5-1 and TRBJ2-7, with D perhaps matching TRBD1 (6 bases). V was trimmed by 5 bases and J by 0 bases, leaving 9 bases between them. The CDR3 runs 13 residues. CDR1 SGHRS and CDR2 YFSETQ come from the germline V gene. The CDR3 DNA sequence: TGCGCCAGCAGTGGGGGCAGCTCCTACGAGCAGTACTTC. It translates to CASSGGSSYEQYF.

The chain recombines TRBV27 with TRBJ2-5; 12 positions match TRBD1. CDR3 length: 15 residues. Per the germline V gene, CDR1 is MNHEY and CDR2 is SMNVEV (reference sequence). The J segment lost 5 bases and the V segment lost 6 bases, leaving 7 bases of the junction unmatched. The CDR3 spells CASRPRDRGRETQYF. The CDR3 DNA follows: TGTGCCAGCAGACCCCGGGACAGGGGGCGTGAGACCCAGTACTTC.

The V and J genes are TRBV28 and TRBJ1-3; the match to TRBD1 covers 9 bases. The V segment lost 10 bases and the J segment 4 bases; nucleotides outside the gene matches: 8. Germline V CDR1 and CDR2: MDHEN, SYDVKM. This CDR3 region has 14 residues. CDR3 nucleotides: TGTGCCATTGCCGGGACAGGGTCAGGAAACACCATATATTTT. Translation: CAIAGTGSGNTIYF.

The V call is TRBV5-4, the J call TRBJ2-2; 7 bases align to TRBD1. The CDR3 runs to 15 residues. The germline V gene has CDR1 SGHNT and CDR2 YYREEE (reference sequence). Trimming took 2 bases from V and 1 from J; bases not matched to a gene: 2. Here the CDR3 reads CASSFGTENTGELFF. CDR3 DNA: TGTGCCAGCAGCTTCGGGACAGAGAACACCGGGGAGCTGTTTTTT. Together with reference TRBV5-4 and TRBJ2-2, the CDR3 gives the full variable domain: ETGVTQSPTHLIKTRGQQVTLRCSSQSGHNTVSWYQQALGQGPQFIFQYYREEENGRGNFPPRFSGLQFPNYSSELNVNALELDDSALYLCASSFGTENTGELFFGEGSRLTVL.

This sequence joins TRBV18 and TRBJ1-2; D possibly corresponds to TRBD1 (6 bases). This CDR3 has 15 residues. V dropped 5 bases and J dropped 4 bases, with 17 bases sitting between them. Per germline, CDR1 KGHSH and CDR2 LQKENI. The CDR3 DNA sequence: TGTGCCAGCTCAGCCGAACAGGGACGGGGCTATGGCTACACCTTC. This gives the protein CASSAEQGRGYGYTF.

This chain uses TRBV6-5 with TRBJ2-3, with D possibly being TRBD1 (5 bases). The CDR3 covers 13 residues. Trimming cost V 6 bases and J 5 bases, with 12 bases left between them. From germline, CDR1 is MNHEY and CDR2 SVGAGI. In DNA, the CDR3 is TGTGCCAGCAGCCCGCGTCAGGGAGATACGCAGTATTTT. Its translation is CASSPRQGDTQYF.

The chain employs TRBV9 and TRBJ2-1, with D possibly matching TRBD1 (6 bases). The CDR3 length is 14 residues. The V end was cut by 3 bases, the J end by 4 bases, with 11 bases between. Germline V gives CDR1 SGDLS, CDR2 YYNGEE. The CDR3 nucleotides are TGTGCCAGCAGCGGAGGACAGCTATACAATGAGCAGTTCTTC. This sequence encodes CASSGGQLYNEQFF. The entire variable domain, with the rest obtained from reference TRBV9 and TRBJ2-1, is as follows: DSGVTQTPKHLITATGQRVTLRCSPRSGDLSVYWYQQSLDQGLQFLIQYYNGEERAKGNILERFSAQQFPDLHSELNLSSLELGDSALYFCASSGGQLYNEQFFGPGTRLTVL.

The CDR3 loop is CASTRSGSSDTQYF. The CDR3 bases are TGCGCCAGCACGCGGTCGGGGTCTTCAGATACGCAGTATTTT. J is TRBJ2-3 and V is TRBV5-1; perhaps TRBD2 as D (5 bases). The CDR3 is 14 residues long. Germline CDR1 is SGHRS and CDR2 is YFSETQ. With 6 bases removed from V and 4 bases from J, the gap between germline ends came to 15 bases.

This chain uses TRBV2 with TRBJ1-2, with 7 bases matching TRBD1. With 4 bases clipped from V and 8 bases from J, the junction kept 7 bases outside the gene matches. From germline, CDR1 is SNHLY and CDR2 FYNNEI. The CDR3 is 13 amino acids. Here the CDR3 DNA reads TGTGCCAGCAGTGGACAGGGATTAGGAGGCTACACCTTC. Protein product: CASSGQGLGGYTF.

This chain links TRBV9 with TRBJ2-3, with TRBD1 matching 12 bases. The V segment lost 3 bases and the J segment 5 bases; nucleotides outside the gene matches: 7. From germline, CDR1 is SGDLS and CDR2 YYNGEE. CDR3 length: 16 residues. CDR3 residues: CASSASGTGGLDTQYF. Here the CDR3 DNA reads TGTGCCAGCAGCGCCTCCGGGACAGGGGGCTTAGATACGCAGTATTTT.

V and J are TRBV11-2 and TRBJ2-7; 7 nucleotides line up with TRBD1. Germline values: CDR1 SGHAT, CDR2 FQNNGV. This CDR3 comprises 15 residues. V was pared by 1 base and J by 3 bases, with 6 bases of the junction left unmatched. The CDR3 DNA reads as TGTGCCAGCAGCTTAGGCGTGGGACAGCACTACGAGCAGTACTTC. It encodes CASSLGVGQHYEQYF. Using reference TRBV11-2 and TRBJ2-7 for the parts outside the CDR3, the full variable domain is EAGVAQSPRYKIIEKRQSVAFWCNPISGHATLYWYQQILGQGPKLLIQFQNNGVVDDSQLPKDRFSAERLKGVDSTLKIQPAKLEDSAVYLCASSLGVGQHYEQYFGPGTRLTVT.

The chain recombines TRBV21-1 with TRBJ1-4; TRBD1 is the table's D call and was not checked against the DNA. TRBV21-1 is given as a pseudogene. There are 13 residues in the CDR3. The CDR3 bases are TGTGCCAGCAGCAACAGGGTATCCGAAAAACTGTTTTTT. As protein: CASSNRVSEKLFF.

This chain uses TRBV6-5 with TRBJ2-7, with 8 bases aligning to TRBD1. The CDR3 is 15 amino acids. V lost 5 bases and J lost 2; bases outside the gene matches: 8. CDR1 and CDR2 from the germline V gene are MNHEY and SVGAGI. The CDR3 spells CASSHPGQGPYEQYF. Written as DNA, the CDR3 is TGTGCCAGCAGTCACCCAGGACAGGGTCCCTACGAGCAGTACTTC.

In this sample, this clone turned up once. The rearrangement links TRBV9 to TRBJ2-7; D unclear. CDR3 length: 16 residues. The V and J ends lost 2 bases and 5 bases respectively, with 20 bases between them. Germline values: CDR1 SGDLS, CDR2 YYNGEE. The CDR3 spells CASSVYDIGSRNEQYF. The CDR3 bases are TGTGCCAGCAGCGTCTACGATATCGGGTCTCGGAACGAGCAGTACTTC.

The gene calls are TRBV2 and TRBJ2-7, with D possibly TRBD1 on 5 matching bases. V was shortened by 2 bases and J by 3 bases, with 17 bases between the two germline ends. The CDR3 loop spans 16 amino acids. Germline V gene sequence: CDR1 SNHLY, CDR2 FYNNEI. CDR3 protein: CASSEPLDSEDYEQYF. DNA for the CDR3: TGTGCCAGCAGTGAACCCCTCGACAGTGAGGACTACGAGCAGTACTTC.

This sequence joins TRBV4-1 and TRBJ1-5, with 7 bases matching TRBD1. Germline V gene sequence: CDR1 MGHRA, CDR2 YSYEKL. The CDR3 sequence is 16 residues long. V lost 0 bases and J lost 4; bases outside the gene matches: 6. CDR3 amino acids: CASSQDAGQLNQPQHF. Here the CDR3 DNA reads TGCGCCAGCAGCCAAGATGCGGGACAGCTTAATCAGCCCCAGCATTTT.

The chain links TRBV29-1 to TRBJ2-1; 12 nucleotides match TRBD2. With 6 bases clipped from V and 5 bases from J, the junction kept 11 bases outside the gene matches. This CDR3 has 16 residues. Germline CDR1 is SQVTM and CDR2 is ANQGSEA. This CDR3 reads CSVDLSSGGAHNEQFF. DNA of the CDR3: TGCAGCGTCGATCTCTCTAGCGGGGGGGCCCACAATGAGCAGTTCTTC.

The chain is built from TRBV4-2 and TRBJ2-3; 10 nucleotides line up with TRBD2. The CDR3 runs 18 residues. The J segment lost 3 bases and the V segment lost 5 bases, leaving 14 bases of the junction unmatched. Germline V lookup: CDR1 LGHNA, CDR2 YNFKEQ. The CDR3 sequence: CASSDQAGGLRVTDTQYF. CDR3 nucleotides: TGTGCCAGCAGCGACCAAGCGGGGGGGCTTAGGGTAACAGATACGCAGTATTTT.

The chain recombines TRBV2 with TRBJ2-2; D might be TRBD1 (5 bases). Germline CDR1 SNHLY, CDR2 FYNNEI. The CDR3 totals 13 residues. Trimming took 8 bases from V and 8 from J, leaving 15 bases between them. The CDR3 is CASLPAPGGELFF. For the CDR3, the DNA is TGTGCCAGCCTTCCTGCCCCAGGGGGGGAGCTGTTTTTT.

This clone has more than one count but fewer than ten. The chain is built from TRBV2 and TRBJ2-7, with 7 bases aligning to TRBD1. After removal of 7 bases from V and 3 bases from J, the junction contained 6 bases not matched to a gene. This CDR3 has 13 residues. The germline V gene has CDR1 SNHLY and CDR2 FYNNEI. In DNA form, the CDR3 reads TGTGCCAGCAATCGGGACAGCTTCTACGAGCAGTACTTC. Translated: CASNRDSFYEQYF. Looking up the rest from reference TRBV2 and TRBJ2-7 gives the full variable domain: EPEVTQTPSHQVTQMGQEVILRCVPISNHLYFYWYRQILGQKVEFLVSFYNNEISEKSEIFDDQFSVERPDGSNFTLKIRSTKLEDSAMYFCASNRDSFYEQYFGPGTRLTVT.

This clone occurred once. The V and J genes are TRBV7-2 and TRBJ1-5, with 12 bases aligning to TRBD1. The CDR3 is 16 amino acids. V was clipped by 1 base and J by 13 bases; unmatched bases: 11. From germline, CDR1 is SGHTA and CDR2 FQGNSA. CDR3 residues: CASSLGGGTGGSLQHF. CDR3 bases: TGTGCCAGCAGCTTAGGAGGTGGGACAGGGGGCAGTTTGCAGCATTTT.

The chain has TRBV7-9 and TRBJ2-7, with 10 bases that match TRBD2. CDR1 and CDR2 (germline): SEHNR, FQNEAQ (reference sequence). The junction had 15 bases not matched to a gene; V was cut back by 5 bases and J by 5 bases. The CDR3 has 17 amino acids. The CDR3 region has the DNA TGTGCCAGCAGCCAGACTCGGGCTAGCGGGGGCCGGGACGAGCAGTACTTC. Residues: CASSQTRASGGRDEQYF.

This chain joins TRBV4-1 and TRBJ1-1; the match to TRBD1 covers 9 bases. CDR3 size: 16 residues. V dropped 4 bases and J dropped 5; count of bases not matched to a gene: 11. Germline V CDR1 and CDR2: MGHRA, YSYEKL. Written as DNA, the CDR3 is TGCGCCAGCAGCCCGGGACAGGGAGCCCCGGAAACTGAAGCTTTCTTT. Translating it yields CASSPGQGAPETEAFF.

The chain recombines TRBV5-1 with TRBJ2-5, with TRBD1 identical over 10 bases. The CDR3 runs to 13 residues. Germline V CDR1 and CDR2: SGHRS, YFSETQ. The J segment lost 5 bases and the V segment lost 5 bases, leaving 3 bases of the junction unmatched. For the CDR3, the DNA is TGCGCCAGCAGGACAGGGGGCCGGGAGACCCAGTACTTC. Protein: CASRTGGRETQYF.